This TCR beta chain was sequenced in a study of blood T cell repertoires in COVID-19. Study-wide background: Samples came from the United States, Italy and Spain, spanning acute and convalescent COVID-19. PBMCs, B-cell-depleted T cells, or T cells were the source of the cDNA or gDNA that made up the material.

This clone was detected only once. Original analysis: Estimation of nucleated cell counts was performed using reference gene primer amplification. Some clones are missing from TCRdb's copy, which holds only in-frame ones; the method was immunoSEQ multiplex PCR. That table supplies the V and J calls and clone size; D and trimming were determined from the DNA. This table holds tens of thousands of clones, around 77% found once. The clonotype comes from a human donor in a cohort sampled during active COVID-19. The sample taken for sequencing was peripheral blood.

The CDR3 loop reads CAWSTPMAGLGIRNTEAFF. The CDR3 DNA is TGTGCCTGGAGTACTCCAATGGCCGGACTTGGGATCCGCAACACTGAAGCTTTCTTT. This chain joins TRBV30 and TRBJ1-1, with D uncertain. V lost 2 bases, J lost 2 bases, and 27 bases lay in between. Per the germline V gene, CDR1 is GTSNPN and CDR2 is SVGIG (reference sequence). The CDR3 has 19 amino acids.